Below, one T cell receptor (beta chain) is given with its context. The data derive from a study of T-cell reconstitution after alpha-beta-depleted transplantation in children. A TCRbeta library incorporating unique molecular identifiers was prepared. TCRdb redid the calling of the PCR reads with MiXCR, one entry per CDR3 protein. Among 300,000 to 400,000 distinct CDR3 sequences listed, about 16% were seen once. This receptor was identified in a male patient under 10 years old who had a stem cell transplant for acute lymphoblastic leukemia, so the T cells may come from the graft donor. Sample: PBMCs, mostly from graft donor cells, taken 360 days after TCRalphabeta/CD19-depleted stem cell transplant.

For the CDR3, the DNA is TGTGCCAGCAGCCAAGATGGGACCCGCGGGTATGAGCAGTACTTC. It specifies CASSQDGTRGYEQYF. This chain uses TRBV4-2 with TRBJ2-7, with D perhaps given as TRBD1 or TRBD2 (5 bases each). Germline assignment: CDR1 LGHNA and CDR2 YNFKEQ. The V gene lost 0 bases and the J gene lost 7 bases, with 16 bases spanning the gap. The CDR3 covers 15 residues.